This paragraph covers one T cell receptor (beta chain) sequence. This clonotype showed up just a few times. The clone's antigen remains unknown. No base-level quality is on record; no much larger clone is a single base apart. Every donor was a healthy Caucasian. The twin cohort comprised three pairs of female monozygotic twins, all aged roughly 18 to 30 years. Peripheral blood mononuclear cells were the source from which RNA for the TCR libraries was isolated. This sample is drawn from a study of identical twins (dated by TCRdb to the mid-2010s). Background for the entire study: The study deep-sequenced TCR alpha and beta repertoires from monozygotic twins, unrelated adults of various ages and cord blood to test whether fetal clonotypes persist. Replicate twin experiments were performed at different times using different library preparation protocols to rule out contamination.

To prepare the library, 5' RACE was applied. Sequenced on an Illumina HiSeq 2000. A universal primer binding site was added through template switching, and the final cDNA carried a unique molecular identifier so that TCR cDNA molecules could be counted accurately. First-strand cDNA for TCR alpha and beta chains was synthesized from specific primers in the conserved constant-segment region. To control for contamination, each cDNA library was double barcoded with a SMART-Mk sample barcode plus Illumina barcodes. TruSeq adapter sequences, together with Illumina sample barcodes, were added in two successive PCR steps. Sequencing of the TCR alpha and beta cDNA libraries was done on the Illumina HiSeq platform using custom primers. Under the source paper's analysis protocol: MiGEC was used to process raw reads and extract unique molecular identifiers, and MiXCR was used to find CDR3 positions. Recombination models were inferred per individual with the repgenHMM and IGoR tools using an EM algorithm. The analysis of shared clonotypes was done with the tcR package in R, with sharing normalized by the product of cloneset sizes. To study raw recombination without the effects of thymic and clonal selection, out-of-frame nonproductive sequences were analyzed. TCRdb reprocessing: public reads trimmed at Q25 with fastp, clones called with MiXCR, in-frame beta chains kept. Rows matching on CDR3 protein sequence are summarized as one entry with the most common DNA and genes. Here the V and J calls rest on TCRdb's processing, not on the authors' analysis. Present in this sample are approximately 620,000 distinct CDR3 sequences, approximately 9% of which were seen just once. Approximately 0.94% of the sample is taken by the ten largest.

Paper-wide results and their limitations: In beta out-of-frame sequences, excess twin sharing was weaker, because having fewer shared sequences lowered the signal-to-noise ratio. Out-of-frame TCR alpha sequences shared between twins showed an excess of low generation-probability sequences compared with coincidental sharing between unrelated individuals. Fewer insertions were carried by abundant cord blood beta clonotypes; a weaker similar trend was observed in young adult naive repertoires, while no such trend was observed in memory repertoires. Recombination models systematically underestimated out-of-frame TCR alpha sharing in monozygotic twins but agreed with sharing between unrelated individuals. Invariant T cells such as MAIT and iNKT could partly confound zero-insertion analyses, although diverse VJ usage argued against such confounding for most clonotypes. Because the same donors could not be followed over many years, conclusions were based on cross-sectional statistical analysis.

The same specimen was also included in a second study, on yellow fever vaccine responses in identical twins. The second study's paper adds: According to the authors, the vaccine-induced T cell response in identical twins seemed to be partly convergent and partly specific to each individual. Focusing on identical twins, the study followed the T cell clones that responded to the vaccine, and did so with precision.

The sample consisted of PBMCs. This TCR derives from a woman under 30 in good health.

The nucleotide sequence is TGTGCCAGCAGATTGACTAGCGGGGGGGCTTTTGAGCAGTTCTTC. Its amino acids are CASRLTSGGAFEQFF. Recombination joined TRBV12-3 or TRBV12-4 with TRBJ2-1, with 14 central nucleotides matching TRBD2. Including cysteine and phenylalanine, the CDR3 has 15 amino acids. The CDR3 DNA has 45 bases and is translated from base 1. At the junction V is shortened by 6 bases and J by 9 bases; bases outside the gene matches: 7.